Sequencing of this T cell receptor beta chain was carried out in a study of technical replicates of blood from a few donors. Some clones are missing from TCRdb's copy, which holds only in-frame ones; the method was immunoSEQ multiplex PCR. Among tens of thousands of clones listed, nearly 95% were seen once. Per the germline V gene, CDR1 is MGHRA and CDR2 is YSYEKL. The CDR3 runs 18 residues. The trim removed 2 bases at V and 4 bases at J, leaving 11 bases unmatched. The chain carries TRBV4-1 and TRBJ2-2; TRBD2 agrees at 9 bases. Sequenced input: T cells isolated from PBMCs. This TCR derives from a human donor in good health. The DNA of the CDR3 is TGCGCCAGCAGCCAAAGGATTCCGGGACTAGCTCCCACCGGGGAGCTGTTTTTT. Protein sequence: CASSQRIPGLAPTGELFF.